The source of this T cell receptor (beta chain) is a study of blood T cell repertoires in COVID-19. This clone was seen a single time. Authors' data handling: Reference gene primer amplification gave nucleated cell count estimates. Using immunoSEQ multiplex PCR, the repertoire was profiled, and TCRdb retains in-frame clones only, with some absent. V, J and clone size are those of that table, while D and trimming were read from the DNA. The sample includes about 120,000 clones, about 80% of them seen just once. This sequence originates from a man between 65 and 80 years old with active or convalescent COVID-19. Sequenced material: peripheral blood.

The CDR3 DNA reads as TGTGCCAGCAGTGACCGGGACAGGGGGCTTGGGGCCAACGTCCTGACTTTC. It yields the protein CASSDRDRGLGANVLTF. This chain links TRBV6-4 with TRBJ2-6; 12 nucleotides match TRBD1. Germline V CDR1 and CDR2: MRHNA, SNTAGT. The CDR3 covers 17 residues. Losses at the gene ends were 2 bases for V and 3 bases for J; bases not matched to a gene: 2.